Shown below are 18 T cell receptor beta chains from a single sample sequenced in a study of T-cell reconstitution after alpha-beta-depleted transplantation in children. The library targeted TCRbeta and was prepared with unique molecular identifiers. TCRdb re-called the PCR reads with MiXCR, one entry per CDR3 protein. Counted here are approximately 630,000 distinct CDR3 sequences, less than 15% occurring once; the ten biggest clones make up about 0.79%. Sequenced here: PBMCs, sampled before TCRalphabeta/CD19-depleted stem cell transplant. Every receptor here comes from a girl aged 2 to 9 with congenital amegakaryocytic thrombocytopenia, due to receive a stem cell transplant.

The chain employs TRBV15 and TRBJ2-3; 9 nucleotides match TRBD2. V lost 8 bases to trimming and J lost 3 bases; unmatched junction nucleotides: 9. The CDR3 length is 15 residues. Germline V gene lookup returns CDR1 LNHNV and CDR2 YYDKDF (reference sequence). DNA for the CDR3: TGTGCCACCGGGCGAGGGAGCGGGGGGACAGATACGCAGTATTTT. This encodes CATGRGSGGTDTQYF.

The sample holds many counts of this clonotype. This chain's CDR3 is CASSPLARTEAFF. As DNA, the CDR3 is TGCGCCAGCAGTCCCCTTGCGCGAACTGAAGCTTTCTTT. This sequence joins TRBV5-1 and TRBJ1-1; D gene ambiguous. Germline values: CDR1 SGHRS, CDR2 YFSETQ. The CDR3 totals 13 residues. V shed 5 bases and J shed 5 bases, with 13 bases lying between them.

This clonotype was observed many times. J is TRBJ1-1 and V is TRBV20-1, with D tentatively TRBD1 (5 bases). Trimming took off 3 bases at V and 1 base at J, with 9 bases between the two ends. This CDR3 region has 13 residues. Germline V gene lookup returns CDR1 DFQATT and CDR2 SNEGSKA (reference sequence). The CDR3, as DNA: TGCAGTGCTAGGGGAACAGGGAACACTGAAGCTTTCTTT. This sequence encodes CSARGTGNTEAFF.

On this clonotype: It may be a read error: a sequence one base away is much more abundant. This chain links TRBV11-2 with TRBJ2-3; D unresolved. V was shortened by 2 bases and J by 4 bases, with 10 bases between the two germline ends. The length of the CDR3 is 14 residues. Germline-derived CDR1 and CDR2 are SGHAT and FQNNGV. CDR3 nucleotide sequence: TGTGCCAGCAGCTTACGTGGGGATTCAGATACGCAGTATTTT. Protein: CASSLRGDSDTQYF.

Many counts were recorded for this clonotype. CDR3 bases: TGCAGCGTTGAGGGACTAGCTCTCCATGAGCAGTTCTTC. It encodes CSVEGLALHEQFF. The V gene is TRBV29-1, the J gene TRBJ2-1; 9 bases agree with TRBD2. Germline-derived CDR1 and CDR2 are SQVTM and ANQGSEA. V trimming: 3 bases; J trimming: 8 bases; junction bases outside the gene matches: 5. CDR3 length equals 13 residues.

This clonotype was picked up a small number of times. The V gene is TRBV3-1, the J gene TRBJ2-7; 11 nucleotides line up with TRBD2. V was pared by 2 bases and J by 6 bases, with 9 bases of the junction left unmatched. Germline V gene lookup returns CDR1 LGHDT and CDR2 YNNKEL (reference sequence). There are 16 residues in the CDR3. CDR3 sequence (DNA): TGTGCCAGCAGCCAAACCCCGGGACTAGCGGAATCCGAGCAGTACTTC. It codes for CASSQTPGLAESEQYF.

This clonotype was observed a few times. The V gene is TRBV20-1, the J gene TRBJ2-1; TRBD2 agrees at 8 bases. The trim removed 5 bases at V and 0 bases at J, leaving 18 bases unmatched. The germline CDR1 and CDR2 sequences are DFQATT and SNEGSKA (reference sequence). The CDR3 is 19 amino acids. This CDR3 is CSAARGSGNKVGSYNEQFF. The DNA of the CDR3 is TGCAGTGCTGCCCGCGGTAGCGGGAATAAGGTGGGCTCCTACAATGAGCAGTTCTTC.

About this clonotype: A much more abundant neighbour one base away suggests this may be a read error. The rearrangement links TRBV10-2 to TRBJ2-2; D unclear. The CDR3 spans 15 residues. The V gene lost 7 bases and the J gene lost 1 base, with 13 bases spanning the gap. Germline-derived CDR1 and CDR2 are WSHSY and SAAADI. The CDR3 nucleotides are TGCGCCAGCACGAGTACCGGCAGGAACACCGGGGAGCTGTTTTTT. It yields the protein CASTSTGRNTGELFF.

This clonotype was detected many times. The chain uses TRBV5-1 and TRBJ2-1; 10 bases are shared with TRBD1. The germline V gene encodes CDR1 SGHRS and CDR2 YFSETQ. V lost 3 bases, J lost 10 bases, and 10 bases stayed unmatched. The CDR3 runs 15 residues. CDR3 protein: CASSSDRGPIGEQFF. The DNA for the CDR3 is TGCGCCAGCAGCTCCGACAGGGGGCCCATTGGGGAGCAGTTCTTC.

The table lists this clonotype with many counts. This chain joins TRBV5-6 and TRBJ1-3; D is ambiguous. V lost 2 bases and J lost 4, with 10 bases in between. This CDR3 comprises 14 residues. Germline assignment: CDR1 SGHDT and CDR2 YYEEEE. In nucleotides, the CDR3 is TGTGCCAGCAGCTTCCGGGCCACGGGAAACACCATATATTTT. Translated, it gives CASSFRATGNTIYF.

This clonotype was recorded many times. This chain links TRBV20-1 with TRBJ1-1; possibly TRBD1 for D (5 bases). Trimming stripped 4 bases from V and 1 base from J, with 7 bases between. CDR1 and CDR2 from the germline V gene are DFQATT and SNEGSKA (reference sequence). There are 12 residues in the CDR3. This CDR3 is CSANRGNTEAFF. The CDR3 bases are TGCAGTGCTAATAGGGGGAACACTGAAGCTTTCTTT.

This clonotype showed up many times. The chain carries TRBV20-1 and TRBJ2-1, with TRBD2 matching over 9 bases. The germline V gene has CDR1 DFQATT and CDR2 SNEGSKA (reference sequence). CDR3 length: 15 amino acids. Germline trimming cut 0 bases from V and 6 bases from J; bases unmatched to any gene: 6. Here the CDR3 DNA reads TGCAGTGCTAGAGACGGCGGGAGGGCCTCCAATGAGCAGTTCTTC. The encoded protein is CSARDGGRASNEQFF.

This clonotype was detected many times. CDR3 DNA: TGCAGCGTTGAAGCGAACAGAGAGCAGTATTTT. Protein sequence: CSVEANREQYF. J is TRBJ2-3 and V is TRBV29-1, with D unresolved. The germline V gene encodes CDR1 SQVTM and CDR2 ANQGSEA. The CDR3 sequence is 11 residues long. The V end was cut by 1 base, the J end by 11 bases, with 10 bases between.

The rearrangement links TRBV6-5 to TRBJ2-1, with TRBD2 identical over 7 bases. This CDR3 contains 15 residues. V was pared by 2 bases and J by 3 bases, with 4 bases of the junction left unmatched. CDR1 is MNHEY and CDR2 is SVGAGI in the germline V gene. In nucleotides, the CDR3 is TGTGCCAGCAGTTACGCTAGCGGCTTCTACAATGAGCAGTTCTTC. Its protein product is CASSYASGFYNEQFF.

The rearrangement joins TRBV19 to TRBJ2-1; 7 bases fit TRBD2. In germline, CDR1 is LNHDA, CDR2 SQIVND (reference sequence). The CDR3 contains 16 residues. The V and J ends lost 3 bases and 6 bases, in that order; junction bases with no gene match: 11. The CDR3 DNA sequence: TGTGCCAGTAGTATCGGGGCGGGAGTGGGCGTCAATGAGCAGTTCTTC. This gives the protein CASSIGAGVGVNEQFF.

Concerning this clonotype: Since a much larger clone is just one base distant, this may be a read error. The gene calls are TRBV12-3 or TRBV12-4 and TRBJ2-7; 13 bases align to TRBD2. The CDR3 is made up of 14 amino acids. Trimming at V came to 6 bases and at J to 5 bases, leaving 4 bases not matched to a gene. The CDR3 protein is CASSRTSGGHEQYF. CDR3 DNA sequence: TGTGCCAGCAGCAGGACTAGCGGGGGACACGAGCAGTACTTC.

This clonotype was observed many times. The chain combines TRBV20-1 with TRBJ2-3; D might be TRBD1 or TRBD2, each matching 6 bases. Looked up from germline, CDR1 is DFQATT and CDR2 is SNEGSKA (reference sequence). CDR3 length: 13 amino acids. V was shortened by 3 bases and J by 10 bases, with 17 bases between the two germline ends. The CDR3 sequence: CSARHGGHGAQYF. The CDR3 DNA is TGCAGTGCTAGGCATGGGGGGCACGGTGCGCAGTATTTT.

In its sample, this clonotype was seen many times. The gene calls are TRBV7-8 and TRBJ2-1, with 10 nucleotides matching TRBD2. The CDR3 loop spans 16 amino acids. V lost 5 bases and J lost 2; bases outside the gene matches: 6. Germline V lookup: CDR1 SGHVS, CDR2 FQNEAQ. CDR3 sequence: CASSRRTSGTYNEQFF. In DNA, the CDR3 is TGTGCCAGCAGCAGACGGACTAGCGGCACCTACAATGAGCAGTTCTTC.